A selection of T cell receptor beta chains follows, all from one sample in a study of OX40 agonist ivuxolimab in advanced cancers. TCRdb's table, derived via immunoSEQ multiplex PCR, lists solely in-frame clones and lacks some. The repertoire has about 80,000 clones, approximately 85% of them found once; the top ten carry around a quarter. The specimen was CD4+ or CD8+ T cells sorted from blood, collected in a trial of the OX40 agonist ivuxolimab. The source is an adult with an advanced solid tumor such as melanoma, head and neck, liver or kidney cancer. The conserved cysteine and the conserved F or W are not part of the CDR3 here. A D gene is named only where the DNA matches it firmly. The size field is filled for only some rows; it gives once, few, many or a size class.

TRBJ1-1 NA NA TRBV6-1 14 ASSEGHWIINTEAF
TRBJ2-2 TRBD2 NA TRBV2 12 ASSPTSVPGELF
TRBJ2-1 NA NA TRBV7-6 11 ASSPWTSYEQF
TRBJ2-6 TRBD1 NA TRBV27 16 ASSLRGPFYSGANVLT
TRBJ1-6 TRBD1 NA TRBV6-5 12 ASSPGTDNSPLH
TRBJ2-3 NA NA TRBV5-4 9 ASSYGDTQY
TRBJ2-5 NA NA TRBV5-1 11 ASSLGAQETQY
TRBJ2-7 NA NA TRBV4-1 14 ASSQMGQGGSYEQY
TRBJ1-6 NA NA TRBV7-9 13 ASSTGHREYSPLH
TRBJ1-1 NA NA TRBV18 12 ASSPGGGHTEAF
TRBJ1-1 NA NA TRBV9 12 ASSVVPGNTEAF
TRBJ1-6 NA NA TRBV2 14 ASSIYGPGAYSPLH
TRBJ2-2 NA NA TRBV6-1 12 ASSLRIGGGELF
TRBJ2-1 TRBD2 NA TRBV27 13 ASRTLAGIYNEQF
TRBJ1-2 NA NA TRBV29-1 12 SVRGGSTNYGYT
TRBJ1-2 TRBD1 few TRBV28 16 ASSLWRVEGALNYGYT
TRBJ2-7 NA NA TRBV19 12 ASSHKGAFSEQY
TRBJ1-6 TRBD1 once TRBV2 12 ASMGDRGQSPLH
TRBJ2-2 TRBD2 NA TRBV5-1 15 ASSPLAGVPGTGELF
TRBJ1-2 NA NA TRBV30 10 AWRTQGSGYT
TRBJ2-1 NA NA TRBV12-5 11 ASGLAYYNEQF
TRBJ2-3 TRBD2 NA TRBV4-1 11 ASGGGGVDTQY
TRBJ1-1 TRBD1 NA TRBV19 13 ASSLAGTGVTEAF
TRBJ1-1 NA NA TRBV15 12 ATSGGWEATEAF
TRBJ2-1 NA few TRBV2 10 ASRLDNPEQF
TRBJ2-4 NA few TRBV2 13 ASSEKGAGKNIQY
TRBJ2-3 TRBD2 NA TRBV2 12 ASRSRLAGDTQY
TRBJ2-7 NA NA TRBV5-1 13 ASSPGATSSYEQY
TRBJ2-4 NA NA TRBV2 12 ASSETLAKNIQY
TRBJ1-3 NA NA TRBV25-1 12 ASSGGGSGNTIY
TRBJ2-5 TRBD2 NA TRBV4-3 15 ASSRTGRGGDQETQY
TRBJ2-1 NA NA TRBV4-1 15 ASSRPRRSSSYNEQF
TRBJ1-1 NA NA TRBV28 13 ASSPPQGRITEAF
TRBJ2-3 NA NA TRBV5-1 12 ASSPDSPTDTQY
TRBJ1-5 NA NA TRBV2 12 ASSGPGGEQPQH
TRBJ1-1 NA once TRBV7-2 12 ASSPQGEGLEAF
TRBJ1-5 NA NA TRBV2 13 ASSEDSNTNQPQH
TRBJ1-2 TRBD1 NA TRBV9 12 ASSFYPQGAHRT
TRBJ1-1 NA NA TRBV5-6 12 ASSWSPTDTEAF
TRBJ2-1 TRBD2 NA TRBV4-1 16 ASSQERRAGVAYNEQF
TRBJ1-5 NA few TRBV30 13 AWSPRGGPNQPQH
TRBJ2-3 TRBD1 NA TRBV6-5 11 ASTQGALDTQY